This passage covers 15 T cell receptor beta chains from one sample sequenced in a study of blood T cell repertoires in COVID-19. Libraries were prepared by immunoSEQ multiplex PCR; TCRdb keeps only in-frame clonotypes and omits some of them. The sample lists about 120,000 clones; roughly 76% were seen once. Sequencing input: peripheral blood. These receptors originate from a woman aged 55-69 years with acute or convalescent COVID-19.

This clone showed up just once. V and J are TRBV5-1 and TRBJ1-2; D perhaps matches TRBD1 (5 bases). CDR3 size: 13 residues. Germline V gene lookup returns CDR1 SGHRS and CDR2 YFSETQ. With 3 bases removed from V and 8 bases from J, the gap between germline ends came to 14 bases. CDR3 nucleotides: TGCGCCAGCAGCTATGGGAAAGGGGAAGGCTACACCTTC. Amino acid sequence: CASSYGKGEGYTF.

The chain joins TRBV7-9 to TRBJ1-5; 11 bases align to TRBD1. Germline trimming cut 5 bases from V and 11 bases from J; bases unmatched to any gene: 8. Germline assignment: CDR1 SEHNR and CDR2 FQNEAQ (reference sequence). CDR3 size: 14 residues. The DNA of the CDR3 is TGTGCCAGCAGCCCCGGGACAGGGGGAGCAGCCCAGCATTTT. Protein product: CASSPGTGGAAQHF.

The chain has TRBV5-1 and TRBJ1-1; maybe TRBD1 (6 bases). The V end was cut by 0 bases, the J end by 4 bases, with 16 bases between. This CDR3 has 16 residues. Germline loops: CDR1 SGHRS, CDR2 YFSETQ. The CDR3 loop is CASSLAQGWQGTEAFF. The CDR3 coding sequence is TGCGCCAGCAGCTTGGCCCAGGGGTGGCAGGGCACTGAAGCTTTCTTT.

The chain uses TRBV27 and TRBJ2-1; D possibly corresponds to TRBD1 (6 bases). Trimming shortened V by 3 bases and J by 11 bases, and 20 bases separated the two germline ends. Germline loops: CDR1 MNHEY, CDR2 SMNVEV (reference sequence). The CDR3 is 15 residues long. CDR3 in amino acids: CASSFLPLPGAQQFF. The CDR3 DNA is TGTGCCAGCAGTTTTCTCCCTCTCCCAGGGGCTCAGCAGTTCTTC.

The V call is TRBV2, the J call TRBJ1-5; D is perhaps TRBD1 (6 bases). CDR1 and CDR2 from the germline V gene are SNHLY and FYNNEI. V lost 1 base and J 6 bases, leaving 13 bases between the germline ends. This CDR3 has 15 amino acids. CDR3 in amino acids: CASSEGAGAGQPQHF. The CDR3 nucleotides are TGTGCCAGCAGTGAAGGGGCAGGGGCGGGTCAGCCCCAGCATTTT.

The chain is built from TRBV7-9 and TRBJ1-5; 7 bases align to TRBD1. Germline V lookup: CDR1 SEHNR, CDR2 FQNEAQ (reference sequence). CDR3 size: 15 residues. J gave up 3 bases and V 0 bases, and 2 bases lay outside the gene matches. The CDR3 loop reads CASSLAGTVNQPQHF. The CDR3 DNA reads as TGTGCCAGCAGCTTAGCGGGGACAGTCAATCAGCCCCAGCATTTT.

CDR3 residues: CASSLKTGSDTGELFF. In DNA form, the CDR3 reads TGTGCCAGCAGCTTGAAGACAGGGTCGGACACCGGGGAGCTGTTTTTT. This chain joins TRBV7-2 and TRBJ2-2; 7 positions match TRBD1. The length of the CDR3 is 16 residues. J was trimmed by 3 bases and V by 3 bases; bases with no gene match: 7. Germline-derived CDR1 and CDR2 are SGHTA and FQGNSA.

CDR3: CAISDGGRFSGEAFF. CDR3 sequence (DNA): TGTGCCATCAGTGACGGGGGGCGCTTTTCAGGTGAAGCTTTCTTT. This chain uses TRBV10-3 with TRBJ1-1, with a possible D match to TRBD1 (6 bases). V was pared by 3 bases and J by 7 bases, with 18 bases between. In germline, CDR1 is ENHRY, CDR2 SYGVKD. The CDR3 is 15 amino acids.

This CDR3 is CASSWARDSRYNEQFF. CDR3 DNA sequence: TGTGCCAGCAGCTGGGCCCGGGACAGTCGATACAATGAGCAGTTCTTC. The V and J genes are TRBV5-4 and TRBJ2-1; 7 bases agree with TRBD1. The length of the CDR3 is 16 residues. J gave up 4 bases and V 3 bases, and 10 bases lay outside the gene matches. The germline gives CDR1 SGHNT, CDR2 YYREEE (reference sequence).

This CDR3 reads CASSSAARLDEQFF. The CDR3 DNA reads TGTGCCAGCAGCTCGGCCGCCAGGCTGGATGAGCAGTTCTTC. The V call is TRBV5-4, the J call TRBJ2-1; D not resolved. CDR1 is SGHNT and CDR2 is YYREEE in the germline V gene (reference sequence). CDR3 length equals 14 residues. Trimming pared 3 bases from V and 8 bases from J, leaving 15 bases between.

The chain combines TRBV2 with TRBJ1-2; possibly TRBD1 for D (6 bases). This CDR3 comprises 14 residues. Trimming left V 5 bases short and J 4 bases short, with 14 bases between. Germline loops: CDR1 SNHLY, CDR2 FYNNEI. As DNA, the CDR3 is TGTGCCAGCAGTACACAGGGTTCCCTCTATGGCTACACCTTC. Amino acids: CASSTQGSLYGYTF.

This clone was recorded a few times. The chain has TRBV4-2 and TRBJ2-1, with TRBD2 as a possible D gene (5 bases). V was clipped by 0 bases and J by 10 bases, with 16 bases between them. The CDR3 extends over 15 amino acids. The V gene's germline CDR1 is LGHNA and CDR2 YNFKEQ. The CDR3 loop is CASSQDGNGVNEQFF. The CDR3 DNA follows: TGTGCCAGCAGCCAAGATGGTAACGGGGTCAACGAGCAGTTCTTC.

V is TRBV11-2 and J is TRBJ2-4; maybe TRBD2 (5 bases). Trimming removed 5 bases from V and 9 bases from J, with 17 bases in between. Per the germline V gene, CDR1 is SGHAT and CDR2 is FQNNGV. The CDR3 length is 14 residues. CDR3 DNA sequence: TGTGCCAGCAGCCCCCAAATCACCCGGGGCATTCAGTACTTC. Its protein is CASSPQITRGIQYF. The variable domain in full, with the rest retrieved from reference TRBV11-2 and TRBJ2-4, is EAGVAQSPRYKIIEKRQSVAFWCNPISGHATLYWYQQILGQGPKLLIQFQNNGVVDDSQLPKDRFSAERLKGVDSTLKIQPAKLEDSAVYLCASSPQITRGIQYFGAGTRLSVL.

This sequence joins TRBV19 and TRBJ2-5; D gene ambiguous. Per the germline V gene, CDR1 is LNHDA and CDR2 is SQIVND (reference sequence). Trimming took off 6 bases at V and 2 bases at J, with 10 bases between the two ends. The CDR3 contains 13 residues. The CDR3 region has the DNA TGTGCCAGTAGATCCGGCAGGCAAGAGACCCAGTACTTC. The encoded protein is CASRSGRQETQYF.

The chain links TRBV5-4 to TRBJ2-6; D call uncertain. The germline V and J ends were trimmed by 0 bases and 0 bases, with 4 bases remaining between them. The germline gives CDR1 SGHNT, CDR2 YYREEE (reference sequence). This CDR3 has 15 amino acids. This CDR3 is CASSLAGSGANVLTF. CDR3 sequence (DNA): TGTGCCAGCAGCTTGGCCGGCTCTGGGGCCAACGTCCTGACTTTC. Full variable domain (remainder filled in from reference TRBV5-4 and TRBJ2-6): ETGVTQSPTHLIKTRGQQVTLRCSSQSGHNTVSWYQQALGQGPQFIFQYYREEENGRGNFPPRFSGLQFPNYSSELNVNALELDDSALYLCASSLAGSGANVLTFGAGSRLTVL.